Shown below are 19 T cell receptor beta chains from a single sample sequenced in a study of human thymus T cells. The table came from immunoSEQ multiplex PCR; TCRdb's copy has only in-frame clones and leaves some out. The table shows roughly 60,000 clones, with 90% to 95% occurring only once. Material: blood. Every receptor here comes from a boy in the first two years of life with a congenital heart defect but otherwise immunologically healthy.

V and J are TRBV23-1 and TRBJ2-7; D tentatively reads TRBD1 or TRBD2 (5 bases each). TRBV23-1 is an ORF, and what it does is uncertain. Trimming stripped 1 base from V and 5 bases from J, with 9 bases between. There are 13 residues in the CDR3. The CDR3 is CASSQFEGNEQYF. CDR3 sequence (DNA): TGCGCCAGCAGTCAATTCGAGGGGAACGAGCAGTACTTC.

The rearrangement uses TRBV15 and TRBJ2-4; D possibly corresponds to TRBD2 (6 bases). CDR1 and CDR2 (germline): LNHNV, YYDKDF (reference sequence). The CDR3 consists of 15 residues. V was pared by 3 bases and J by 0 bases, with 9 bases between. CDR3 DNA sequence: TGTGCCACCAGCAGCGGGGGTTTAGCCAAAAACATTCAGTACTTC. It translates to CATSSGGLAKNIQYF.

The genes are TRBV7-2 and TRBJ2-7; tentatively, D is TRBD1 or TRBD2 (6 bases each). V was shortened by 2 bases and J by 5 bases, with 16 bases between the two germline ends. Germline CDR1 SGHTA, CDR2 FQGNSA. CDR3 length: 15 amino acids. The DNA for the CDR3 is TGTGCCAGCAGCTTAAACGGGGGCCCACTTGACGAGCAGTACTTC. Translating gives CASSLNGGPLDEQYF.

The rearrangement links TRBV9 to TRBJ2-3; D is possibly TRBD1 or TRBD2 (6 bases each). This CDR3 comprises 17 residues. Germline V gene sequence: CDR1 SGDLS, CDR2 YYNGEE. V gave up 4 bases and J gave up 0 bases, with 18 bases separating them. Here the CDR3 DNA reads TGTGCCAGCAGCCAAGGAGGGGGTCAGGTTAGCACAGATACGCAGTATTTT. Translated, it gives CASSQGGGQVSTDTQYF. Full variable domain (missing parts from reference TRBV9 and TRBJ2-3): DSGVTQTPKHLITATGQRVTLRCSPRSGDLSVYWYQQSLDQGLQFLIQYYNGEERAKGNILERFSAQQFPDLHSELNLSSLELGDSALYFCASSQGGGQVSTDTQYFGPGTRLTVL.

The chain carries TRBV5-1 and TRBJ2-3; no definite D call. Germline assignment: CDR1 SGHRS and CDR2 YFSETQ. This CDR3 is 13 amino acids long. V lost 3 bases and J 2 bases, leaving 7 bases between the germline ends. In DNA, the CDR3 is TGCGCCAGCAGCTCTGGTACCACAGATACGCAGTATTTT. Its translation: CASSSGTTDTQYF.

The V and J genes are TRBV7-3 and TRBJ2-5; 12 bases line up with TRBD2. J was trimmed by 2 bases and V by 4 bases; bases with no gene match: 5. The CDR3 consists of 16 residues. CDR1 SGHTA and CDR2 FQGTGA come from the germline V gene. This CDR3 is CASSSGLAGAQETQYF. For the CDR3, the DNA is TGTGCCAGCAGCTCGGGACTAGCGGGTGCTCAAGAGACCCAGTACTTC.

V gene TRBV5-1 combines with J gene TRBJ2-5; no clear D gene. The length of the CDR3 is 15 residues. Germline V gene data show CDR1 as SGHRS and CDR2 as YFSETQ. V lost 0 bases and J 5 bases, leaving 14 bases between the germline ends. CDR3 DNA: TGCGCCAGCAGCTTGGCCTATGGCCGCCGGGAGACCCAGTACTTC. It specifies CASSLAYGRRETQYF. Together with reference TRBV5-1 and TRBJ2-5, the CDR3 gives the full variable domain: KAGVTQTPRYLIKTRGQQVTLSCSPISGHRSVSWYQQTPGQGLQFLFEYFSETQRNKGNFPGRFSGRQFSNSRSEMNVSTLELGDSALYLCASSLAYGRRETQYFGPGTRLLVL.

The V gene is TRBV10-3, the J gene TRBJ1-2, with D possibly being TRBD1 (5 bases). Germline CDR1 ENHRY, CDR2 SYGVKD. V lost 5 bases, J lost 7 bases, and 20 bases lay in between. The CDR3 contains 15 residues. This CDR3 is CAISSTDLRVVGYTF. The CDR3 DNA follows: TGTGCCATCAGTAGTACTGATCTCAGGGTGGTTGGCTACACCTTC.

The CDR3 region is CASSPGDRASYEQYF. CDR3 coding DNA: TGCGCCAGCAGCCCTGGGGACAGGGCTTCCTACGAGCAGTACTTC. The chain couples TRBV4-1 to TRBJ2-7; TRBD1 matches at 9 bases. Germline CDR1 and CDR2: MGHRA and YSYEKL. V trimming: 4 bases; J trimming: 1 base; junction bases outside the gene matches: 5. This CDR3 is 15 amino acids long.

This clone showed up just once. The chain joins TRBV19 to TRBJ1-2, with D tentatively TRBD1 (5 bases). Between the trimmed V and J ends, which lost 3 bases and 4 bases, there was a span of 18 bases. The CDR3 contains 16 residues. CDR1 is LNHDA, CDR2 SQIVND, per germline (reference sequence). The CDR3 here is CASSMDPRVGSYGYTF. CDR3 DNA sequence: TGTGCCAGTAGTATGGACCCCAGGGTGGGGTCCTATGGCTACACCTTC.

The chain recombines TRBV5-6 with TRBJ1-3, with a possible D match to TRBD1 (6 bases). Trimming pared 0 bases from V and 4 bases from J, leaving 8 bases between. Germline V gives CDR1 SGHDT, CDR2 YYEEEE. The CDR3 extends over 14 amino acids. In DNA form, the CDR3 reads TGTGCCAGCAGCTTGGTGGGGACAGGAAACACCATATATTTT. This sequence encodes CASSLVGTGNTIYF.

The V and J genes are TRBV7-9 and TRBJ2-7; 7 nucleotides agree with TRBD1. The V and J ends lost 0 bases and 3 bases, in that order; junction bases with no gene match: 2. The CDR3 has 14 residues. The germline V gene encodes CDR1 SEHNR and CDR2 FQNEAQ (reference sequence). In nucleotides, the CDR3 is TGTGCCAGCAGCTTAGCAGGGGGCGTCTACGAGCAGTACTTC. Translation gives CASSLAGGVYEQYF.

The chain carries TRBV28 and TRBJ2-1; tentatively, D is TRBD2 (5 bases). The CDR3 has 14 residues. CDR1 and CDR2 from the germline V gene are MDHEN and SYDVKM. The V end lost 2 bases, the J end lost 0 bases, and 5 bases lay between the germline ends. CDR3 protein: CASSLSGSYNEQFF. CDR3 in DNA: TGTGCCAGCAGTTTAAGCGGCTCCTACAATGAGCAGTTCTTC.

The chain uses TRBV6-6 and TRBJ2-1; D is perhaps TRBD2 (6 bases). This CDR3 has 15 amino acids. V lost 2 bases and J lost 2, with 10 bases in between. CDR1 and CDR2 from the germline V gene are MNHNY and SVGAGI (reference sequence). CDR3 loop: CASSYGAGPYNEQFF. In nucleotides, the CDR3 is TGTGCCAGCAGTTACGGAGCGGGCCCCTACAATGAGCAGTTCTTC.

The rearrangement uses TRBV10-3 and TRBJ2-7; no reliable D call. Germline V CDR1 and CDR2: ENHRY, SYGVKD. CDR3 length: 15 amino acids. V lost 0 bases and J lost 3, with 12 bases in between. The CDR3: CAISESTDLDYEQYF. CDR3 DNA: TGTGCCATCAGTGAGTCAACAGATTTGGACTACGAGCAGTACTTC.

This rearrangement joins TRBV10-3 to TRBJ2-3, with D perhaps matching TRBD1 (6 bases). The CDR3 covers 16 residues. Trimming removed 1 base at V and 1 base at J, with 12 bases between. CDR1 and CDR2 from the germline V gene are ENHRY and SYGVKD. This chain's CDR3 is CAISEWGRAGTDTQYF. DNA for the CDR3: TGTGCCATCAGTGAGTGGGGGCGGGCCGGCACAGATACGCAGTATTTT.

The CDR3 region is CASSLHGEETQYF. The CDR3 coding sequence is TGTGCCAGCAGCTTACACGGGGAAGAGACCCAGTACTTC. The rearrangement joins TRBV7-2 to TRBJ2-5; D possibly corresponds to TRBD2 (5 bases). The germline V gene encodes CDR1 SGHTA and CDR2 FQGNSA. This CDR3 is 13 amino acids long. V shed 2 bases and J shed 3 bases, with 7 bases lying between them.

This clone was recorded only once. This chain uses TRBV19 with TRBJ2-7, with 9 bases identical to TRBD1. V dropped 4 bases and J dropped 5; count of bases not matched to a gene: 6. The CDR3 spans 14 residues. Germline CDR1 and CDR2: LNHDA and SQIVND (reference sequence). The CDR3 sequence is CASSTDRGRDEQYF. As DNA, the CDR3 is TGTGCCAGTAGTACGGACAGGGGAAGAGACGAGCAGTACTTC.

The chain has TRBV9 and TRBJ2-1; TRBD2 is a possible D gene (7 bases). Trimming took 4 bases from V and 6 from J, leaving 17 bases between them. Germline CDR1 SGDLS, CDR2 YYNGEE. The CDR3 totals 15 residues. Here the CDR3 reads CASSRDKRGINEQFF. The CDR3 DNA reads TGTGCCAGCAGCCGGGACAAGCGGGGCATCAATGAGCAGTTCTTC.